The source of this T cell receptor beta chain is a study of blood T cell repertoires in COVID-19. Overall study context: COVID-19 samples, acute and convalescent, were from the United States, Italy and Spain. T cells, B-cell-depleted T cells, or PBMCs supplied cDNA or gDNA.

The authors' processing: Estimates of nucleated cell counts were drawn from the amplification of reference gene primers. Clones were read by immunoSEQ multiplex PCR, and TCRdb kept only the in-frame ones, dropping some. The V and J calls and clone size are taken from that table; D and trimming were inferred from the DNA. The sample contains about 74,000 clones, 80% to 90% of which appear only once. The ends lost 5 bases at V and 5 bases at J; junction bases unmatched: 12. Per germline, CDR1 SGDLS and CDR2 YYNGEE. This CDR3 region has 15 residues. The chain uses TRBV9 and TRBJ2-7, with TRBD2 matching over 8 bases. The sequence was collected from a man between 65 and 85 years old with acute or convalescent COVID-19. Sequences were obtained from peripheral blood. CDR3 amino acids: CASRAGASELDEQYF. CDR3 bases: TGTGCCAGCAGAGCGGGGGCTAGCGAGTTGGACGAGCAGTACTTC. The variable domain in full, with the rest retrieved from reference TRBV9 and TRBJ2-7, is DSGVTQTPKHLITATGQRVTLRCSPRSGDLSVYWYQQSLDQGLQFLIQYYNGEERAKGNILERFSAQQFPDLHSELNLSSLELGDSALYFCASRAGASELDEQYFGPGTRLTVT.